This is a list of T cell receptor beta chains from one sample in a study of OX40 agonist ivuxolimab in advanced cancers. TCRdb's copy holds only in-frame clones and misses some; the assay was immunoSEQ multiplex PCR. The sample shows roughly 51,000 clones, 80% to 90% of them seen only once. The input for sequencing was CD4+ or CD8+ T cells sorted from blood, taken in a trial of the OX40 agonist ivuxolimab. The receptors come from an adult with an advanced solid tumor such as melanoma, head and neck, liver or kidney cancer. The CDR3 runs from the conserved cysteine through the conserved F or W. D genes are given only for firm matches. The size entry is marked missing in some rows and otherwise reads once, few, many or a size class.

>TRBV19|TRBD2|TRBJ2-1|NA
CASSKLAGGDNEQFF
TGTGCCAGTAGTAAACTAGCGGGGGGCGACAATGAGCAGTTCTTC
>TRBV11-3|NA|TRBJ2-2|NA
CASSLSRAGGELFF
TGTGCCAGCAGCTTAAGCAGGGCTGGCGGGGAGCTGTTTTTT
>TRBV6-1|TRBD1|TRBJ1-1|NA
CASTDGTGGRTEAFF
TGTGCCAGCACCGACGGGACAGGGGGAAGGACTGAAGCTTTCTTT
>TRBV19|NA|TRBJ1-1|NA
CASRGRQNTEAFF
TGTGCCAGTAGGGGCCGGCAGAACACTGAAGCTTTCTTT
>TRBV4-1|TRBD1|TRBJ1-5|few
CASSQNRQGPHQPQHF
TGCGCCAGCAGCCAGAATCGACAGGGCCCCCATCAGCCCCAGCATTTT
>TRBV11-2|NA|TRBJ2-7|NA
CASSSQGGVDEQYF
TGTGCCAGCAGCTCTCAGGGGGGAGTCGACGAGCAGTACTTC
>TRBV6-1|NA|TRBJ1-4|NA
CASRLQGSDEKLFF
TGTGCCAGCAGACTTCAGGGGTCGGATGAAAAACTGTTTTTT
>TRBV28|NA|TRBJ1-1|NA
CASSLEMMGEKAFF
TGTGCCAGCAGTTTAGAAATGATGGGGGAAAAAGCTTTCTTT
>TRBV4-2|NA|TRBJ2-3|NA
CASSQVTGATDTQYF
TGTGCCAGCAGCCAAGTAACGGGAGCCACAGATACGCAGTATTTT
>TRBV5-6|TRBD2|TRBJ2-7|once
CASSLWSGTSWF
TGTGCCAGCAGCTTGTGGTCCGGGACTAGCTGGTTC
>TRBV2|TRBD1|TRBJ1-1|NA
CASTLYRGGTEAFF
TGTGCCAGCACTTTGTACAGGGGGGGGACTGAAGCTTTCTTT
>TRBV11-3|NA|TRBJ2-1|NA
CASSFGTMRSHNEQFF
TGTGCCAGCAGCTTTGGGACCATGCGTTCTCACAATGAGCAGTTCTTC
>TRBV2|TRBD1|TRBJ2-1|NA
CASSSRTGANEQFF
TGTGCCAGCAGCTCCAGGACAGGGGCCAATGAGCAGTTCTTC
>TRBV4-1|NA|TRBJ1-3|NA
CASSTPGSGLGNTIYF
TGCGCCAGCAGCACCCCCGGGTCGGGGCTTGGAAACACCATATATTTT
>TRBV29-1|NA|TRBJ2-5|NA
CSVEAQQQETQYF
TGCAGCGTTGAAGCGCAACAGCAAGAGACCCAGTACTTC
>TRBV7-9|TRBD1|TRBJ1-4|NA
CASSTGQRNEKLFF
TGTGCCAGCAGCACGGGACAGAGGAATGAAAAACTGTTTTTT
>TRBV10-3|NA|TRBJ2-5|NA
CAISEHGETQYF
TGTGCCATCAGTGAGCACGGAGAGACCCAGTACTTC
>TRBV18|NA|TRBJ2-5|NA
CASSPFGTGEETQYF
TGTGCCAGCTCACCCTTTGGGACCGGGGAAGAGACCCAGTACTTC
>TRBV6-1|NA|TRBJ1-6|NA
CASSDRENSPLHF
TGTGCCAGCAGTGACAGGGAGAATTCACCCCTCCACTTT
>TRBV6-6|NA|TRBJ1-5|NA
CASSSAQRPNQPQHF
TGTGCCAGCAGTAGCGCACAGAGACCTAATCAGCCCCAGCATTTT
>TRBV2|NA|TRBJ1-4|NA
CASRKGGGSNEKLFF
TGTGCCAGCAGGAAAGGTGGGGGCAGCAATGAAAAACTGTTTTTT
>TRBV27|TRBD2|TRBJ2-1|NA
CASRSAGGLFEQFF
TGTGCCAGCAGATCAGCGGGGGGTCTCTTTGAGCAGTTCTTC
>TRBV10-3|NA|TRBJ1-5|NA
CAISEAAAQPQHF
TGTGCCATCAGTGAGGCGGCAGCTCAGCCCCAGCATTTT
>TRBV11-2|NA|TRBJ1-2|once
CASSPRTADGYTF
TGTGCCAGCAGCCCTCGGACAGCGGATGGCTACACCTTC
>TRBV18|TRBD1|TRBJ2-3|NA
CASSTGTGGSDTQYF
TGTGCCAGCTCTACCGGGACAGGGGGATCAGATACGCAGTATTTT
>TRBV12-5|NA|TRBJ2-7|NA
CASGRTESSYEQYF
TGTGCTAGTGGAAGGACCGAGTCCTCCTACGAGCAGTACTTC
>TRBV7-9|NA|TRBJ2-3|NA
CASSLVGWDTQYF
TGTGCCAGCAGCTTAGTCGGTTGGGATACGCAGTATTTT
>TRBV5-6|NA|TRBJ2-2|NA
CASSSTGTYGGELFF
TGTGCCAGCAGCTCGACAGGAACCTACGGCGGGGAGCTGTTTTTT
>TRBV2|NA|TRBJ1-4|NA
CASSYPLAQDAREKLFF
TGTGCCAGCAGTTACCCACTAGCACAGGACGCACGGGAAAAACTGTTTTTT
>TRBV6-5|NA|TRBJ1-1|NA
CASSSPQGRGAFF
TGTGCCAGCAGTTCGCCGCAAGGGAGGGGAGCTTTCTTT
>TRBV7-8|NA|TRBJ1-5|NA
CASSPREHNSNQPQHF
TGTGCCAGCAGCCCTAGGGAACACAATAGCAATCAGCCCCAGCATTTT
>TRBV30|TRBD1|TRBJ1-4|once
CACYGTADEKLFF
TGTGCCTGCTACGGGACAGCCGATGAAAAACTGTTTTTT
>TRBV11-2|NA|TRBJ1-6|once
CASSPSPGAYNSPLHF
TGTGCCAGCAGCCCATCCCCTGGGGCGTATAATTCACCCCTCCACTTT
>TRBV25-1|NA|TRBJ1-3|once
CASSKYDLNTIYF
TGTGCCAGCAGTAAATATGATTTAAACACCATATATTTT
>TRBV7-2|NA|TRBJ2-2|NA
CASSSGTGTGELFF
TGTGCCAGCAGCTCCGGGACGGGTACCGGGGAGCTGTTTTTT
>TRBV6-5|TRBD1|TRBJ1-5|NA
CASSWTGDQPQHF
TGTGCCAGCAGCTGGACAGGGGATCAGCCCCAGCATTTT
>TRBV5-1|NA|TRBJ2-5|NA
CASSLGQGNQETQYF
TGCGCCAGCAGCTTGGGGCAGGGGAACCAAGAGACCCAGTACTTC
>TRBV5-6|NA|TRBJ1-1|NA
CASSLGWGTEAFF
TGTGCCAGCAGCTTAGGGTGGGGCACTGAAGCTTTCTTT
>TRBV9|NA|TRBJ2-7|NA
CASSARDFTTYEQYF
TGTGCCAGCAGCGCCCGGGACTTCACAACCTACGAGCAGTACTTC
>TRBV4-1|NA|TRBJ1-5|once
CASSQETPRGSQPQHF
TGCGCCAGCAGCCAAGAAACGCCCCGGGGCAGTCAGCCCCAGCATTTT
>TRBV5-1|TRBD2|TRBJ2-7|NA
CASSSSGSWNEQYF
TGCGCCAGCAGCAGTAGCGGGAGTTGGAACGAGCAGTACTTC
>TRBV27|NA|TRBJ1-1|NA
CASSFSQAKTEAFF
TGTGCCAGCAGTTTTAGCCAGGCCAAGACTGAAGCTTTCTTT
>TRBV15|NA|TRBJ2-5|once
CATSRGPGETQYF
TGTGCCACCAGCAGAGGACCGGGAGAGACCCAGTACTTC
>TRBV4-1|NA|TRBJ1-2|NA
CASSQDRGGDRGYTF
TGCGCCAGCAGCCAAGATAGAGGAGGGGATCGTGGCTACACCTTC
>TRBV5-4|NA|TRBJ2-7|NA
CASSLSGRSSYEQYF
TGTGCCAGCAGCTTGAGCGGGCGGAGCTCCTACGAGCAGTACTTC
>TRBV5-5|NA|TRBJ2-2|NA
CASSALGAAGLNTGELFF
TGTGCCAGCAGCGCACTGGGGGCGGCAGGCCTGAACACCGGGGAGCTGTTTTTT
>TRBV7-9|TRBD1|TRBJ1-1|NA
CASSSGTGGTEAFF
TGTGCCAGCAGCTCCGGGACAGGGGGCACTGAAGCTTTCTTT
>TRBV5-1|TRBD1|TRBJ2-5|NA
CASSGPDRGRSSEETQYF
TGCGCCAGCAGCGGGCCGGACAGGGGTAGGTCTAGCGAGGAGACCCAGTACTTC
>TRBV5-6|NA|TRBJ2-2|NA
CASSLGVSGIGELFF
TGTGCCAGCAGCTTGGGTGTATCAGGGATCGGGGAGCTGTTTTTT
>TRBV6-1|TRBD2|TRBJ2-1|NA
CASSESLAGGLYNEQFF
TGTGCCAGCAGTGAAAGCCTAGCGGGAGGTCTATACAATGAGCAGTTCTTC
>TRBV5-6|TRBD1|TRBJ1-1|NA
CASSDLSGGGEAFF
TGTGCCAGCAGCGACCTATCAGGGGGCGGTGAAGCTTTCTTT
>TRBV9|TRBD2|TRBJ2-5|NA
CASSVGASGGLETQYF
TGTGCCAGCAGCGTAGGGGCTAGCGGGGGGCTGGAGACCCAGTACTTC
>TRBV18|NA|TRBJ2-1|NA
CASSPSGNEQFF
TGTGCCAGCTCACCATCCGGGAATGAGCAGTTCTTC
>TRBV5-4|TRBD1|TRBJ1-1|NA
CASSLTGGNTEAFF
TGTGCCAGCAGCTTGACAGGGGGTAACACTGAAGCTTTCTTT
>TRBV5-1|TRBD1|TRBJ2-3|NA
CASSLLTGADTQYF
TGCGCCAGCAGCTTGTTAACAGGGGCAGATACGCAGTATTTT
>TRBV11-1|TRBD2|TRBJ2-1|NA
CASSPPSGLVPFF
TGTGCCAGCAGCCCCCCTTCTGGACTAGTCCCGTTCTTC
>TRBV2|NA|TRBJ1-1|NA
CASSARWENTEAFF
TGTGCCAGCAGTGCTAGATGGGAAAACACTGAAGCTTTCTTT
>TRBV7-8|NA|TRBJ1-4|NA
CASNLGRFGEKLFF
TGTGCCAGCAATCTCGGGCGGTTTGGTGAAAAACTGTTTTTT